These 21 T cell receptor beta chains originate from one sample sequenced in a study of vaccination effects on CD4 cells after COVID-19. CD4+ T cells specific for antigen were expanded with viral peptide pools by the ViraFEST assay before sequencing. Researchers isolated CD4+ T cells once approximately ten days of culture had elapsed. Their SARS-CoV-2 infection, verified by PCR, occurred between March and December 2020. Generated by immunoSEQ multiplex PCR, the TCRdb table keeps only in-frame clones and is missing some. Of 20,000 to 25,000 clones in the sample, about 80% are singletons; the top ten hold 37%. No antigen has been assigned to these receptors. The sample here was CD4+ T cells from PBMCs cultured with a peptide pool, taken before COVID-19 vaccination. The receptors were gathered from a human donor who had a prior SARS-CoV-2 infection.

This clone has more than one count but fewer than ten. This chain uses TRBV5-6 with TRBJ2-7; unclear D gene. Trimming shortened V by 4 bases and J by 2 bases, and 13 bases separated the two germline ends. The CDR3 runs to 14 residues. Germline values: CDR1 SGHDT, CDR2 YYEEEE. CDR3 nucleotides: TGTGCCAGCAGCCGGGCCGTTGGTACCTACGAGCAGTACTTC. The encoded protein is CASSRAVGTYEQYF.

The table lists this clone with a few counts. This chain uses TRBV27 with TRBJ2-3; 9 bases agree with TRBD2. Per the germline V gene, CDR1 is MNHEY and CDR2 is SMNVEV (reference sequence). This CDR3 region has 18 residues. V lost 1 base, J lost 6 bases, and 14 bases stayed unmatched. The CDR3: CASSLFGRGGYSPDTQYF. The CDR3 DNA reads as TGTGCCAGCAGTTTATTTGGGCGGGGGGGCTATTCCCCCGATACGCAGTATTTT.

CDR3 sequence: CASSLFALAGSGIQYF. The CDR3 DNA is TGTGCCAGCAGCTTGTTTGCACTAGCGGGATCGGGCATTCAGTACTTC. J is TRBJ2-4 and V is TRBV7-3, with 10 bases that match TRBD2. The germline gives CDR1 SGHTA, CDR2 FQGTGA. This CDR3 region has 16 residues. J lost 9 bases, V lost 3 bases, and 11 bases had no gene match. Based on the CDR3 plus reference TRBV7-3 and TRBJ2-4, the full variable domain is GAGVSQTPSNKVTEKGKYVELRCDPISGHTALYWYRQSLGQGPEFLIYFQGTGAADDSGLPNDRFFAVRPEGSVSTLKIQRTERGDSAVYLCASSLFALAGSGIQYFGAGTRLSVL.

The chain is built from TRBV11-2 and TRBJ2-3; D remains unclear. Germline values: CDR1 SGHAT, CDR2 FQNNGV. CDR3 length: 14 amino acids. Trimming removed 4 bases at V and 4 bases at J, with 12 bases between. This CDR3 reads CASSSAFRSDTQYF. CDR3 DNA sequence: TGTGCCAGCAGCTCCGCTTTCAGGTCAGATACGCAGTATTTT.

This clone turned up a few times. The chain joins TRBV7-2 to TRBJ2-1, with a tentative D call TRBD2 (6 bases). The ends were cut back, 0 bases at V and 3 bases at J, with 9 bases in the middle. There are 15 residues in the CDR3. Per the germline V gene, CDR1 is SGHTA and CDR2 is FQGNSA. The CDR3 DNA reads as TGTGCCAGCAGCTTAGCAAAGACTAGCTACAATGAGCAGTTCTTC. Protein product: CASSLAKTSYNEQFF.

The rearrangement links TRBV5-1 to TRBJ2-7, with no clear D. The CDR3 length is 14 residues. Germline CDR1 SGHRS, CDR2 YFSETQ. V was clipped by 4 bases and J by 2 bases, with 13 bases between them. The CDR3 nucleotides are TGCGCCAGCAGCGAGGAGACACCCCCCTACGAGCAGTACTTC. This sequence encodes CASSEETPPYEQYF.

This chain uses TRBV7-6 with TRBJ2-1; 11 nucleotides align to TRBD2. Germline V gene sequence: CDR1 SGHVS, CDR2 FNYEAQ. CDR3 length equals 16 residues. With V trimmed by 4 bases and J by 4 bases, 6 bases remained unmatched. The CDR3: CASSYVAGGLYNEQFF. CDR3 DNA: TGTGCCAGCAGCTATGTAGCGGGGGGGCTTTACAATGAGCAGTTCTTC.

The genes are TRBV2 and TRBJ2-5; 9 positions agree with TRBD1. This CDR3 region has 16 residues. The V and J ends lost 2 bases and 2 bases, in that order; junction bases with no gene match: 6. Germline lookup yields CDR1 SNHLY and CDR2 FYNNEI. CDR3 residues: CASSELTGQGQETQYF. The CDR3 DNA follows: TGTGCCAGCAGTGAATTGACAGGACAGGGGCAAGAGACCCAGTACTTC.

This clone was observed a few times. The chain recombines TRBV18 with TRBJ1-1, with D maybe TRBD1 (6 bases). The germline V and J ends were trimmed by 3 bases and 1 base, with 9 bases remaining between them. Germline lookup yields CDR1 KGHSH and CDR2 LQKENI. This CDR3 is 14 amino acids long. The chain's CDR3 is CASSPGHKNTEAFF. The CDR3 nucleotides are TGTGCCAGCTCACCGGGACACAAGAACACTGAAGCTTTCTTT.

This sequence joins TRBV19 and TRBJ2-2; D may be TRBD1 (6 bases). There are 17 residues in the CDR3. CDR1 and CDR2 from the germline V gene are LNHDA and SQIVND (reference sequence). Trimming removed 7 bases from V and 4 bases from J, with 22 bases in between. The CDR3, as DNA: TGTGCCAGTACTCAGAGGCAGGGGAGTATCGCCACCGGGGAGCTGTTTTTT. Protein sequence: CASTQRQGSIATGELFF.

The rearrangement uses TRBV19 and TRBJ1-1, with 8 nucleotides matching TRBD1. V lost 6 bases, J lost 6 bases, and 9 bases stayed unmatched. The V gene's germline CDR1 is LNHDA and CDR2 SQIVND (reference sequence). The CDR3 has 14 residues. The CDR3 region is CASSRQGPGAEAFF. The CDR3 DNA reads TGTGCCAGTAGCAGACAGGGGCCTGGCGCTGAAGCTTTCTTT.

The CDR3 DNA reads TGTGCCAGCAGTTTTGCGGGAGAGCGCTACGAGCAGTACTTC. This translates into CASSFAGERYEQYF. This chain uses TRBV28 with TRBJ2-7; 7 bases agree with TRBD2. Trimming removed 3 bases from V and 3 bases from J; junction bases left unmatched: 5. Germline V CDR1 and CDR2: MDHEN, SYDVKM. The CDR3 covers 14 residues.

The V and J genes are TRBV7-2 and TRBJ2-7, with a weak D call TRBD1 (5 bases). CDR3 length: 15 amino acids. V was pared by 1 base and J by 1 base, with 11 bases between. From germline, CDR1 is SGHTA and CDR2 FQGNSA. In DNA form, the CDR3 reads TGTGCCAGCAGCTTAGAAGTGGGGCAGTCCTACGAGCAGTACTTC. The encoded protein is CASSLEVGQSYEQYF.

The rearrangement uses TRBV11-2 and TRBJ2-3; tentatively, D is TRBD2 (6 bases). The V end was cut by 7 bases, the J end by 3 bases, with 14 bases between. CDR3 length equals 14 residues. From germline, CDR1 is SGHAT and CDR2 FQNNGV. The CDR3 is CASKITRGTDTQYF. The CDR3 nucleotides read TGTGCCAGCAAAATCACGCGGGGTACAGATACGCAGTATTTT.

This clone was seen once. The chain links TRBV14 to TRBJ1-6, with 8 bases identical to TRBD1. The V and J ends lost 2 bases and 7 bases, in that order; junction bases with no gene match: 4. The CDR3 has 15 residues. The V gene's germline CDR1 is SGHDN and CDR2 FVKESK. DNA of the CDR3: TGTGCCAGCAGCCAAAAACAGGGGGTAAATTCACCCCTCCACTTT. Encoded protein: CASSQKQGVNSPLHF.

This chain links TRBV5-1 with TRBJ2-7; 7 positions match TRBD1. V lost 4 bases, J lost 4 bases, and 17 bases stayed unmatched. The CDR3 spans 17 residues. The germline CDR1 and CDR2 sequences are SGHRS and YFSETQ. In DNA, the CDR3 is TGCGCCAGCAGCCAGGCTGGTAGGGGGCCGGATTATTACGAGCAGTACTTC. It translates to CASSQAGRGPDYYEQYF. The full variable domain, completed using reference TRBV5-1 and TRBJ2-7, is KAGVTQTPRYLIKTRGQQVTLSCSPISGHRSVSWYQQTPGQGLQFLFEYFSETQRNKGNFPGRFSGRQFSNSRSEMNVSTLELGDSALYLCASSQAGRGPDYYEQYFGPGTRLTVT.

The CDR3 loop is CATSRGGGVSNQPQHF. CDR3 sequence (DNA): TGTGCCACCAGCAGAGGAGGTGGGGTTAGCAATCAGCCCCAGCATTTT. The chain links TRBV15 to TRBJ1-5; D not resolved. The CDR3 consists of 16 residues. Trimming took 1 base from V and 0 from J, leaving 10 bases between them. Germline CDR1 reads LNHNV; CDR2 reads YYDKDF (reference sequence).

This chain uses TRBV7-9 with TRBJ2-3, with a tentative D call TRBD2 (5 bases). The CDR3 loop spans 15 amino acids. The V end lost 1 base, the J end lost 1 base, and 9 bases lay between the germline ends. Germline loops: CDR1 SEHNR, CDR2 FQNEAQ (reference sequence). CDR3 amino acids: CASSLGLRGTDTQYF. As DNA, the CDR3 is TGTGCCAGCAGCTTAGGATTGAGGGGCACAGATACGCAGTATTTT.

In DNA, the CDR3 is TGTGCCAGCAGCTTAGACAGGTGGAACACTGAAGCTTTCTTT. This codes for CASSLDRWNTEAFF. The chain uses TRBV13 and TRBJ1-1; D may be TRBD1 (5 bases). This CDR3 has 14 amino acids. CDR1 and CDR2 from the germline V gene are PRHDT and FYEKMQ (reference sequence). V was shortened by 1 base and J by 1 base, with 7 bases between the two germline ends. The full variable domain, rest sourced from reference TRBV13 and TRBJ1-1, is AAGVIQSPRHLIKEKRETATLKCYPIPRHDTVYWYQQGPGQDPQFLISFYEKMQSDKGSIPDRFSAQQFSDYHSELNMSSLELGDSALYFCASSLDRWNTEAFFGQGTRLTVV.

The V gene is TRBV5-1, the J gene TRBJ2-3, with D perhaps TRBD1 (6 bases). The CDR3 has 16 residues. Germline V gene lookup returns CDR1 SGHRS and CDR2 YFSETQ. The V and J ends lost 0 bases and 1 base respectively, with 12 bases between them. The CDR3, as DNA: TGCGCCAGCAGCTTGGGGGGGACACGTGGCACAGATACGCAGTATTTT. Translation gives CASSLGGTRGTDTQYF.

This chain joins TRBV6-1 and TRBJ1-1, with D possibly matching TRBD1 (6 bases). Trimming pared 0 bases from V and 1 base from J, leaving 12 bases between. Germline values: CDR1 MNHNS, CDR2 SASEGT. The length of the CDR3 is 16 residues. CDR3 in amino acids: CASSEASGTSNTEAFF. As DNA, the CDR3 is TGTGCCAGCAGTGAAGCTAGCGGGACATCGAACACTGAAGCTTTCTTT.